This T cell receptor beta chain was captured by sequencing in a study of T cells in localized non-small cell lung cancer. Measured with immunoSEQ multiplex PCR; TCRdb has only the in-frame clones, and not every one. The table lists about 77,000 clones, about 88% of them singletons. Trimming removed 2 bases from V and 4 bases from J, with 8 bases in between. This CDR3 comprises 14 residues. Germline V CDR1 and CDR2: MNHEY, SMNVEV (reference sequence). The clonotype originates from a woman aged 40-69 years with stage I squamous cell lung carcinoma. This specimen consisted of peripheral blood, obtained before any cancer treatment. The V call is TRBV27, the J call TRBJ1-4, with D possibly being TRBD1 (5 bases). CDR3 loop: CASSLQGVNEKLFF. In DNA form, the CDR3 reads TGTGCCAGCAGTTTACAGGGAGTTAATGAAAAACTGTTTTTT.